One T cell receptor beta chain is described in this entry. Its target antigen remains unknown. Base qualities were left out, and no much larger clone turns up one base away. The record originates from a study of CDR3 diversity in severe acne (dated by TCRdb to about 2019). Looking up the germline V gene yields CDR1 MGHDK and CDR2 SYGVNS. The V end loses 5 bases and the J end loses 0 bases, and a stretch of 16 bases separates them. Including the terminal cysteine and phenylalanine, the CDR3 comprises 16 residues. Kept here is only the CDR3 DNA, which spans 48 bases and is read in frame from base 1. The receptor library was made with PCR. The instrument given in TCRdb is Illumina HiSeq 2000. Through fastp at Q25 and MiXCR, TCRdb rebuilt clones from the public reads, retaining in-frame beta chains. Each CDR3 protein gets just one entry, which takes the most common genes and DNA from the rows behind it. In all, the sample holds around 94,000 distinct CDR3 sequences, and about half of those were seen once. Jointly, the top ten make up 12% of the sample.

The source of this sequence is a male donor with acne. The chain joins TRBV25-1 to TRBJ1-1; no D segment can be confidently identified. Source material: blood. Here is the DNA: TGTGCCAGCAGTACCCCTTGGGATAGCCTGAACACTGAAGCTTTCTTT. Its protein is CASSTPWDSLNTEAFF.